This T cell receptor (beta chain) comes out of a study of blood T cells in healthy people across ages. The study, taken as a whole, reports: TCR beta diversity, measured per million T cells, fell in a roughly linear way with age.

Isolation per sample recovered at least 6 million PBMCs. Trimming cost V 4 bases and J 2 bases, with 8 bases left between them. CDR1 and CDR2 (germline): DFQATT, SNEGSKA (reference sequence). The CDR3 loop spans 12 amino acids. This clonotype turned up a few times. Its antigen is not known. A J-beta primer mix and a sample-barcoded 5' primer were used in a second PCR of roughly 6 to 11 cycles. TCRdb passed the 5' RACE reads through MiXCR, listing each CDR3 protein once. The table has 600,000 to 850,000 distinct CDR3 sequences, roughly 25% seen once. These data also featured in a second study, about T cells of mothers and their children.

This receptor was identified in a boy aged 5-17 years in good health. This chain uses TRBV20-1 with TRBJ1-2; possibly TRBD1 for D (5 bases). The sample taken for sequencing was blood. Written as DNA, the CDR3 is TGCAGTGCTACAGGGCTAAACTATGGCTACACCTTC. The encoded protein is CSATGLNYGYTF.